This T cell receptor (beta chain) was sequenced for a study of T cell clones after liver transplantation. Across the study: Three of the eight recipients were HCV-positive; the rest had non-autoimmune, non-viral transplant indications. Until 12-24 months post-transplant, subjects got standard immunosuppression and no induction.

On this clone itself: Its antigen is as yet unknown.

Sequenced by immunoSEQ multiplex PCR; TCRdb stores in-frame clones only, minus some. The sample records fewer than 20,000 clones, 80% to 90% being singletons. Whole-study results and caveats: These preliminary findings come from unstandardized post-transplant sampling times.

Trimming cost V 6 bases and J 1 base, with 13 bases left between them. Germline CDR1 and CDR2: PRHDT and FYEKMQ (reference sequence). The CDR3 contains 14 residues. This TCR was sampled from a human patient who received a liver transplant. Among the T cells, some may be from the graft donor. The specimen comprised CD8+ T cells from blood, sampled 45 to 46 months after liver transplant. The chain recombines TRBV13 with TRBJ2-7, with TRBD2 as a possible D gene (6 bases). The CDR3 DNA sequence: TGTGCCAGCAGTTCCGCGGGAACTTCCTACGAGCAGTACTTC. Protein: CASSSAGTSYEQYF.